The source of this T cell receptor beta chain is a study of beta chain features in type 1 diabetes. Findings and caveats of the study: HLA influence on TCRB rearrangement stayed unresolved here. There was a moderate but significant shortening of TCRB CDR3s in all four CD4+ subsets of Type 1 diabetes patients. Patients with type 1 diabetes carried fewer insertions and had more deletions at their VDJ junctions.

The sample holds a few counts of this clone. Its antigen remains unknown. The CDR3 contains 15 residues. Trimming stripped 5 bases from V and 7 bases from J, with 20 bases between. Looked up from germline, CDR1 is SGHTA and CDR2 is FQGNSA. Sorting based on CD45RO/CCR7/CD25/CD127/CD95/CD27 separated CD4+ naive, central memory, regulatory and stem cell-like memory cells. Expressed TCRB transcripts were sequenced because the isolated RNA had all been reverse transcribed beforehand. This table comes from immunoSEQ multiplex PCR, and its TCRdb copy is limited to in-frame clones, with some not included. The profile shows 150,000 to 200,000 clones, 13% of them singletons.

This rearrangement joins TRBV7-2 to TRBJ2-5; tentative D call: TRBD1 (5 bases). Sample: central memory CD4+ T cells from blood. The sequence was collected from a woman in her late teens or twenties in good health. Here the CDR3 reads CASSPVTVTSGTQYF. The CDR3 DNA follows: TGTGCCAGCAGCCCAGTGACAGTGACTTCGGGGACCCAGTACTTC.